This TCR beta chain was obtained from a study of spatial heterogeneity in lung cancer. For the study at large: Sequencing was performed on follow-up PBMC samples when available, collected at a median of roughly two years after resection. The mean occurrence of each unique TCR and UMI combination in raw reads exceeded eight. Alpha-chain sequences were consistently detected in smaller numbers than beta-chain sequences.

This clonotype was recorded many times. Regarding time point: blood at routine non-recurrence follow-up after resection. The input material, whole RNA from tumor, nontumor lung or frozen PBMC, was sequenced unsorted. TCRdb redid the calling of the 5' RACE reads with MiXCR, one entry per CDR3 protein. The repertoire holds 110,000 or so distinct CDR3 sequences, more than 10% seen once, with roughly 24% in the top ten. Germline values: CDR1 MNHEY, CDR2 SMNVEV (reference sequence). The CDR3 is 17 amino acids. Trimming took 4 bases from V and 6 from J; bases not matched to a gene: 12. This chain uses TRBV27 with TRBJ2-1; 10 nucleotides align to TRBD2. The sequencing used PBMCs, collected at follow-up. This TCR came from a female donor with early-stage non-small cell lung cancer. The CDR3 reads CASSSTLQREGLNEQFF. In DNA, the CDR3 is TGTGCCAGCAGTTCGACCCTACAGCGGGAGGGCCTCAATGAGCAGTTCTTC.